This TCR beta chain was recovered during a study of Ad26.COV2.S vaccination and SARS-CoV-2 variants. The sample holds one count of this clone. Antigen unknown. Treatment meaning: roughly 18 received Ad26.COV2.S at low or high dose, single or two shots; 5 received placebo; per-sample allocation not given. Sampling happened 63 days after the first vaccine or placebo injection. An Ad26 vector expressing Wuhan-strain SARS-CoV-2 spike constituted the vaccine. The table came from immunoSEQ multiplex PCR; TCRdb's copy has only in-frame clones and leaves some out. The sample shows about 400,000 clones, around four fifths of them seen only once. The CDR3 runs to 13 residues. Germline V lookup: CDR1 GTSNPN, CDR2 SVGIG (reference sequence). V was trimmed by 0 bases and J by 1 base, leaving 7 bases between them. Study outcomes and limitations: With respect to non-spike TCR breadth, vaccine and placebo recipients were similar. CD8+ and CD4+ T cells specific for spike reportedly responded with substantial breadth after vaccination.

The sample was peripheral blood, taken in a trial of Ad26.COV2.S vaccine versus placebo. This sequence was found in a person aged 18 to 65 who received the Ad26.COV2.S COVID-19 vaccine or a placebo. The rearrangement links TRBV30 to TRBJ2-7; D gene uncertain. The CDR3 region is CAWSVEVSYEQYF. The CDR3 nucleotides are TGTGCCTGGAGTGTAGAGGTTTCCTACGAGCAGTACTTC.